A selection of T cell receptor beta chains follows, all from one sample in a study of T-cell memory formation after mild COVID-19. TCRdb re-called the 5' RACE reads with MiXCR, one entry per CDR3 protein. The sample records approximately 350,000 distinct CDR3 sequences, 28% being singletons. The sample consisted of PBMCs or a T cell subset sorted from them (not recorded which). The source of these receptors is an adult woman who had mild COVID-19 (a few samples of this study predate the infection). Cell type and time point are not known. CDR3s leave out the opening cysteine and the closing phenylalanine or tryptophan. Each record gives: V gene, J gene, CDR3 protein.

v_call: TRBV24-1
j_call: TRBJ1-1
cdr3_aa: ATRPGQGSRAF

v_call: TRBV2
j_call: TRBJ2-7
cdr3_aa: ASGMAVPSYEQY

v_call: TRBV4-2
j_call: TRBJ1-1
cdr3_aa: ASSQEMIPEAF

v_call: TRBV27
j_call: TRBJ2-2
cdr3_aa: ASSSLAGGPRIGTGELF

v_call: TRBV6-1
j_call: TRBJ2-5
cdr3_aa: ASFGRRQETQY

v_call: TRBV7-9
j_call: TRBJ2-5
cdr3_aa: ASSHRGTQETQY

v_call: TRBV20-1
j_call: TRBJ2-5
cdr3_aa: SAWTGGETQY

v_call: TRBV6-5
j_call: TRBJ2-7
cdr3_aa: ASTYGSGSFYEQY

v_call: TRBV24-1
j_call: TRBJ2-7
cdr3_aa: ATAGTGTYEQY

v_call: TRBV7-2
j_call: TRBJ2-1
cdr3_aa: ASSAGHRNNEQF

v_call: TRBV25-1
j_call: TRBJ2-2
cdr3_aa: ASSEGRDSGELF

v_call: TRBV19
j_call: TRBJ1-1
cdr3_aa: ASSIGYTEAF

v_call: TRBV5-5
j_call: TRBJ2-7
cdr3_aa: ASSYPGHSYEQY

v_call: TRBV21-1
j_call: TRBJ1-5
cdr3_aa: ASSKVNRGHQPQH

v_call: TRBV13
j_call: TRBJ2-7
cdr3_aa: ASSLGRWSEQY

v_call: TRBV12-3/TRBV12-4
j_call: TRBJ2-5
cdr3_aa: ASRPPGLAGGQETQY

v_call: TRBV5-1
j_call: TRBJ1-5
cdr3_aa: ASSTERNQPQH

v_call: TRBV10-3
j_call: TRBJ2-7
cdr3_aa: AAGTGVKDEQY

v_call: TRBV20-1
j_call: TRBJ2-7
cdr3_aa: SATSGSFYEQY

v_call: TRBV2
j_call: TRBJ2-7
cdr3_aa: ASSEERAREQY

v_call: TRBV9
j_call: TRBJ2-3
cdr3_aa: ASSAFGSGGFTDTQY

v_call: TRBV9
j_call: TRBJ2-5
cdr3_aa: ASSVDRGGGGETQY

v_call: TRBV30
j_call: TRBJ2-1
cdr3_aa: AWTSKGNEQF

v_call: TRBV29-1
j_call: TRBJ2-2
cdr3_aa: SVEKGTGGTGELF

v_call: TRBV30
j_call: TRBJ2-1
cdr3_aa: AWRRQEVYNEQF

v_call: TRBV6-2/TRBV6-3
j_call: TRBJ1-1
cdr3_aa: ASSSHRVGAEAF

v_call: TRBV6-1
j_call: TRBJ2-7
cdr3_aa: AGFEPYEQY

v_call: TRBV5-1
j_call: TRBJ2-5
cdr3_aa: ASSQSGIKETQY

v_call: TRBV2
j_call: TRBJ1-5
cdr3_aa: ASSEMRTVNQPQH

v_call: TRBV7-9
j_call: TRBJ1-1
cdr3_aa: ASSFVSNTEAF

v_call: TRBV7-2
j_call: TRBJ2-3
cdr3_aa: ASSLRPSAGTDTQY

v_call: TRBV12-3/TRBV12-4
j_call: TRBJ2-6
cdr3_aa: ASSLQGSGANVLT

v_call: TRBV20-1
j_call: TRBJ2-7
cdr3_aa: SARDTDSVYEQY

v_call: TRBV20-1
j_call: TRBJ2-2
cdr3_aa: SALRDRGGELF

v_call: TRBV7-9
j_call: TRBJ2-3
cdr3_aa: ASELHTQY

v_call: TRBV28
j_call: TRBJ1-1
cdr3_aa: ASTGQYTEAF

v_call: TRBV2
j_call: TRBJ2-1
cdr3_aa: ASSPGSNNEQF

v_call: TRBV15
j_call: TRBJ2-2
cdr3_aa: ATSRQGLAGGRELF

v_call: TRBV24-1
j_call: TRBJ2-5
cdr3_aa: ATSDPGQLQETQY

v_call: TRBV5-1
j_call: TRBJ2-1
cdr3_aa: ASSLGLGTGSNEQF

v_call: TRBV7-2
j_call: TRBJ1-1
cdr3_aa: ASSLAGRSGGGVLNTEAF

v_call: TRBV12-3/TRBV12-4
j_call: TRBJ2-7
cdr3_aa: ASSFGTGPSSSYEQY

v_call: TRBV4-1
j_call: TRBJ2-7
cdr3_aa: ASSPLRGPSYEQY

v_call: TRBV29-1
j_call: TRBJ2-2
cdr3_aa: SGSGGDTGELF

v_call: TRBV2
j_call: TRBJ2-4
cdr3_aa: ASSEMNIQY

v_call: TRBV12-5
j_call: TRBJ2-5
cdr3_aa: ASGLGTLVGETQY

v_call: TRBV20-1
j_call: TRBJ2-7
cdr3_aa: SATQTSGSHEQY

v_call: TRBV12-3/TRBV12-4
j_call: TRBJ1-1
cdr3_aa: ASRRQGAVNTEAF

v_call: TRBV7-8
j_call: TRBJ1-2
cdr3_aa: ASSLVSPRRVRKDYGYT

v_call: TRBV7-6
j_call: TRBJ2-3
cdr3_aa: ASSLAKNVRAGTDTQY

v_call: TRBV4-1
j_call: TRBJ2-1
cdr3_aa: ASSPVRGEKAFNEQF

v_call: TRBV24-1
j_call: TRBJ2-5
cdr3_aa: ATSGGGTHTSETQY

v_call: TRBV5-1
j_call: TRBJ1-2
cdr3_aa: ASNRGQPEGYT

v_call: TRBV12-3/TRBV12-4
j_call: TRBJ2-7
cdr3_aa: ASSPGGFSYEQY

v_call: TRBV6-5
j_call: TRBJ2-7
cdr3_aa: ASSFGAGAHEQY